Following are 25 T cell receptor beta chains from one sample sequenced in a study of blood T cell repertoires in COVID-19. Profiling relied on immunoSEQ multiplex PCR, and the TCRdb table lists in-frame clones only, not all of them. The sample yields around 270,000 clones, roughly 84% seen once. The sequencing input was peripheral blood. Receptor source: a woman in her forties who had recovered from COVID-19.

The chain carries TRBV4-1 and TRBJ1-1; D is perhaps TRBD1 (5 bases). Between the trimmed V and J ends, which lost 3 bases and 0 bases, there was a span of 11 bases. Germline CDR1 and CDR2: MGHRA and YSYEKL. CDR3 size: 15 residues. In nucleotides, the CDR3 is TGCGCCAGCAGCCAGGAGGGGACGGTGAACACTGAAGCTTTCTTT. Amino acids: CASSQEGTVNTEAFF.

The chain uses TRBV27 and TRBJ2-2; 8 nucleotides match TRBD1. CDR1 is MNHEY and CDR2 is SMNVEV in the germline V gene (reference sequence). The CDR3 is 15 residues long. V gave up 3 bases and J gave up 4 bases; unmatched junction bases: 4. CDR3 in DNA: TGTGCCAGCAGTTTTTTAGGGACAGGCACCGGGGAGCTGTTTTTT. This encodes CASSFLGTGTGELFF.

The sample holds many counts of this clone. The rearrangement joins TRBV10-3 to TRBJ1-1; D call uncertain. Between the trimmed V and J ends, which lost 0 bases and 8 bases, there was a span of 10 bases. The CDR3 has 13 residues. CDR1 is ENHRY and CDR2 is SYGVKD in the germline V gene. The CDR3 bases are TGTGCCATCAGTGAGTCTGGGAGCCGAGAAGCTTTCTTT. This gives the protein CAISESGSREAFF.

The DNA of the CDR3 is TGTGCTCCGGGGGAGGGGCCCTACGAGCAGTACTTC. It codes for CAPGEGPYEQYF. This chain connects TRBV2 to TRBJ2-7; TRBD2 matches 7 bases. CDR1 is SNHLY, CDR2 FYNNEI, per germline. The CDR3 is made up of 12 amino acids.

The chain links TRBV11-2 to TRBJ1-2, with D unresolved. The CDR3 is made up of 15 amino acids. V shed 0 bases and J shed 4 bases, with 12 bases lying between them. Germline V CDR1 and CDR2: SGHAT, FQNNGV. CDR3 residues: CASSLDRTASYGYTF. The CDR3 nucleotides read TGTGCCAGCAGCTTAGATAGGACTGCCAGCTATGGCTACACCTTC.

This chain joins TRBV4-1 and TRBJ1-4; 11 bases are a match to TRBD1. The CDR3 is 16 residues long. Germline V CDR1 and CDR2: MGHRA, YSYEKL. With 1 base clipped from V and 7 bases from J, the junction kept 5 bases outside the gene matches. The CDR3 here is CASSQGTGGAGEKLFF. The CDR3 nucleotides are TGCGCCAGCAGCCAAGGGACAGGGGGCGCGGGTGAAAAACTGTTTTTT.

The V call is TRBV5-1, the J call TRBJ2-5; 15 bases map to TRBD2. Trimming at V came to 3 bases and at J to 0 bases, leaving 9 bases not matched to a gene. Germline CDR1 is SGHRS and CDR2 is YFSETQ. This CDR3 comprises 19 residues. The CDR3 DNA sequence: TGCGCCAGCAGCTCGATCCCGGGACTAGCGGGGGGTTACCAAGAGACCCAGTACTTC. This gives the protein CASSSIPGLAGGYQETQYF.

This chain uses TRBV28 with TRBJ1-3, with TRBD1 matching 8 bases. This CDR3 is built from 14 residues. Germline-derived CDR1 and CDR2 are MDHEN and SYDVKM. The CDR3 DNA reads TGTGCGGGTGCGGACAGGGACTCTGGAAACACCATATATTTT. It specifies CAGADRDSGNTIYF.

V and J are TRBV5-1 and TRBJ1-1; 7 bases agree with TRBD1. Germline CDR1 is SGHRS and CDR2 is YFSETQ. The J segment lost 3 bases and the V segment lost 3 bases, leaving 2 bases of the junction unmatched. The CDR3 sequence is 13 residues long. This CDR3 is CASSWGTDTEAFF. Written as DNA, the CDR3 is TGCGCCAGCAGCTGGGGGACAGACACTGAAGCTTTCTTT.

This chain connects TRBV4-2 to TRBJ2-1, with D uncertain. Trimming pared 0 bases from V and 4 bases from J, leaving 4 bases between. Per the germline V gene, CDR1 is LGHNA and CDR2 is YNFKEQ. This CDR3 region has 13 residues. CDR3 amino acids: CASSQDSYNEQFF. The CDR3 region has the DNA TGTGCCAGCAGCCAAGATAGTTACAATGAGCAGTTCTTC.

J is TRBJ2-5 and V is TRBV28; weak D call: TRBD2 (5 bases). The CDR3 runs to 11 residues. Between the trimmed V and J ends, which lost 5 bases and 9 bases, there was a span of 10 bases. Germline-derived CDR1 and CDR2 are MDHEN and SYDVKM. This CDR3 is CASSPGSSQYF. The CDR3 DNA sequence: TGTGCCAGCAGTCCGGGGAGTTCCCAGTACTTC.

Here the CDR3 reads CASSQDLTSGGYNEQFF. The CDR3 nucleotides are TGTGCCAGCAGCCAAGATTTAACTAGCGGGGGGTACAATGAGCAGTTCTTC. The chain couples TRBV3-1 (or the pseudogene TRBV3-2) to TRBJ2-1; 12 bases map to TRBD2. Germline V gene data show CDR1 as LGHDT and CDR2 as YNNKEL (reference sequence). The CDR3 consists of 17 residues. V lost 0 bases and J lost 4; bases outside the gene matches: 4.

This chain uses TRBV5-4 with TRBJ2-2, with 10 bases lining up with TRBD1. CDR3 length equals 15 residues. CDR1 is SGHNT and CDR2 is YYREEE in the germline V gene (reference sequence). With V trimmed by 4 bases and J by 6 bases, 6 bases remained unmatched. This CDR3 reads CASSPTGGRAGELFF. CDR3 nucleotide sequence: TGTGCCAGCAGCCCGACAGGGGGCAGGGCCGGGGAGCTGTTTTTT.

This sequence joins TRBV7-2 and TRBJ2-7; 10 bases agree with TRBD1. V trimming: 8 bases; J trimming: 4 bases; junction bases outside the gene matches: 8. The CDR3 is 14 amino acids. Germline lookup yields CDR1 SGHTA and CDR2 FQGNSA. The CDR3 protein is CASCRDRGAYEQYF. The CDR3 DNA reads TGTGCCAGCTGCCGGGACAGGGGAGCGTACGAGCAGTACTTC. The entire variable domain, with the rest obtained from reference TRBV7-2 and TRBJ2-7, is as follows: GAGVSQSPSNKVTEKGKDVELRCDPISGHTALYWYRQSLGQGLEFLIYFQGNSAPDKSGLPSDRFSAERTGGSVSTLTIQRTQQEDSAVYLCASCRDRGAYEQYFGPGTRLTVT.

The chain employs TRBV28 and TRBJ1-2; D remains unclear. Trimming shortened V by 9 bases and J by 2 bases, and 7 bases separated the two germline ends. From germline, CDR1 is MDHEN and CDR2 SYDVKM. The CDR3 has 11 residues. CDR3 in DNA: TGTGCCAGTGCGGGGAACTATGGCTACACCTTC. It translates to CASAGNYGYTF.

This chain joins TRBV5-1 and TRBJ1-6; TRBD1 is a possible D gene (5 bases). Germline V gives CDR1 SGHRS, CDR2 YFSETQ. Deletions cut 3 bases from V and 5 bases from J, with 12 bases between. The CDR3 covers 15 residues. The CDR3 sequence: CASSSTGTNNSPLHF. CDR3 DNA: TGCGCCAGCAGCTCGACCGGGACTAATAATTCACCCCTCCACTTT.

The gene calls are TRBV2 and TRBJ1-2, with D perhaps matching TRBD1 (6 bases). V was pared by 9 bases and J by 8 bases, with 13 bases between. From germline, CDR1 is SNHLY and CDR2 FYNNEI. The CDR3 sequence is 11 residues long. Here the CDR3 reads CASTKGEGYTF. The CDR3 nucleotides are TGTGCCAGTACTAAGGGGGAAGGCTACACCTTC.

This rearrangement joins TRBV7-9 to TRBJ1-1; no definite D call. CDR3 length equals 13 residues. The V gene lost 6 bases and the J gene lost 4 bases, with 12 bases spanning the gap. Germline CDR1 and CDR2: SEHNR and FQNEAQ (reference sequence). The CDR3 spells CASRTAFGTEAFF. The CDR3 bases are TGTGCCAGCAGAACCGCGTTTGGCACTGAAGCTTTCTTT. The full variable domain, rest sourced from reference TRBV7-9 and TRBJ1-1, is DTGVSQNPRHKITKRGQNVTFRCDPISEHNRLYWYRQTLGQGPEFLTYFQNEAQLEKSRLLSDRFSAERPKGSFSTLEIQRTEQGDSAMYLCASRTAFGTEAFFGQGTRLTVV.

About this clone: The same CDR3 arises from other DNA sequences in this sample as well. The chain employs TRBV28 and TRBJ1-4, with D perhaps matching TRBD1 (5 bases). The V end was cut by 7 bases, the J end by 8 bases, with 14 bases between. CDR1 is MDHEN and CDR2 is SYDVKM in the germline V gene. This CDR3 is built from 13 residues. CDR3 coding DNA: TGTGCCAGCAAGAGGCAGGGCTGGGAAAAACTGTTTTTT. It encodes CASKRQGWEKLFF.

The rearrangement uses TRBV28 and TRBJ1-4, with a weak D call TRBD1 (6 bases). V was shortened by 4 bases and J by 7 bases, with 19 bases between the two germline ends. CDR1 and CDR2 from the germline V gene are MDHEN and SYDVKM. This CDR3 region has 16 residues. CDR3 coding DNA: TGTGCCAGCAGTTCAGCACAGGGTTCATCTAGTGAAAAACTGTTTTTT. This encodes CASSSAQGSSSEKLFF. Using reference TRBV28 and TRBJ1-4 for the parts outside the CDR3, the full variable domain is DVKVTQSSRYLVKRTGEKVFLECVQDMDHENMFWYRQDPGLGLRLIYFSYDVKMKEKGDIPEGYSVSREKKERFSLILESASTNQTSMYLCASSSAQGSSSEKLFFGSGTQLSVL.

The chain carries TRBV5-1 and TRBJ2-7; TRBD1 matches 9 bases. Germline V gene data show CDR1 as SGHRS and CDR2 as YFSETQ. With 0 bases clipped from V and 6 bases from J, the junction kept 7 bases outside the gene matches. The CDR3 length is 15 residues. CDR3 sequence: CASSLALGQGLEQYF. The CDR3 DNA reads as TGCGCCAGCAGCTTGGCCTTAGGACAGGGGCTCGAGCAGTACTTC.

The V call is TRBV30, the J call TRBJ1-3; a possible D gene is TRBD1 (5 bases). The CDR3 is 12 amino acids. Germline CDR1 GTSNPN, CDR2 SVGIG (reference sequence). The germline V and J ends were trimmed by 5 bases and 6 bases, with 11 bases remaining between them. The CDR3 protein is CAWGAVLNTIYF. In nucleotides, the CDR3 is TGTGCCTGGGGGGCCGTCTTAAACACCATATATTTT.

The V call is TRBV20-1, the J call TRBJ1-4; D remains unclear. From germline, CDR1 is DFQATT and CDR2 SNEGSKA (reference sequence). The CDR3 is 13 residues long. Trimming took off 3 bases at V and 8 bases at J, with 13 bases between the two ends. The CDR3 nucleotides read TGCAGTGCTAGTTACAGTAATATGGAAAAACTGTTTTTT. Translating it yields CSASYSNMEKLFF.

The chain uses TRBV28 and TRBJ1-2; D is unresolved. This CDR3 has 16 residues. V was clipped by 7 bases and J by 4 bases, with 22 bases between them. Germline CDR1 and CDR2: MDHEN and SYDVKM. The CDR3 DNA is TGTGCCAGCACCACTGCGGGCGGGAAGGCTTCCTATGGCTACACCTTC. Protein sequence: CASTTAGGKASYGYTF.

The chain carries TRBV27 and TRBJ2-7; D is perhaps TRBD2 (6 bases). Trimming stripped 3 bases from V and 2 bases from J, with 14 bases between. The CDR3 length is 15 residues. Germline V gene sequence: CDR1 MNHEY, CDR2 SMNVEV (reference sequence). DNA for the CDR3: TGTGCCAGCAGTTTGGCGGGACCCCGACCCTACGAGCAGTACTTC. The encoded protein is CASSLAGPRPYEQYF.